This record looks at one TCR beta chain sequence and its context. Its antigen is unknown. Per-base quality was not reported, and no clone a single base away is much larger than it. One collaborating source in Seattle enrolled patients while the patients were actively infected and followed the patients over time throughout the course of disease. Each collaborating institution followed its own protocols to collect whole blood in K2EDTA tubes. For TCRbeta analysis, collaborators shipped samples in one of three forms: frozen whole blood, isolated PBMCs, or DNA extracted from either of those sample types. This record comes from a study of blood T cell repertoires in COVID-19 (dated by TCRdb to 2018 to 2021). Some background on the complete study: Samples covering the acute and convalescent phases of COVID-19 were provided by collaborators in the United States, Italy and Spain. The repertoires were released in a freely available public database meant as a resource for research on the immune response to SARS-CoV-2. The sample metadata nearly always contained a de-identified subject ID, COVID-19 status, age in years and sex. HLA class I and class II types, where available, came from metadata supplied by the sample provider rather than from assay-based typing. The samples were drawn from two sources: the first 160 participants of the ongoing ImmuneRACE study, and 950 to 1,500 subjects contributed by 6 global collaborators. The material from the prospective study consisted of cDNA or gDNA derived from T cells, B-cell-depleted T cells, or PBMCs. The dataset comprised deeply sampled blood TCRbeta repertoires from subjects exposed to, actively infected with, or recovered from COVID-19. The research as a whole found: The quantity of clinical and demographic metadata differed by source and by participant and was supplied without curation.

TCRbeta CDR3 regions were amplified from genomic DNA using the immunoSEQ Assay, a bias-controlled multiplex PCR. Per the original workflow: Within the assay, amplification of reference gene primers was used to estimate how many nucleated cells each sample contained. To quantify the absolute abundance of each unique TCRbeta CDR3 rearrangement, sequence reads were collapsed and filtered. Productive Simpson clonality was computed per sample as the square root of Simpson's diversity index over productive rearrangements. The table comes from immuneACCESS by way of TCRdb, which keeps in-frame sequences with V and J called. Part of the clones is missing from these tables; in studies checked, under half for an unresolved V gene and the rest for unknown reasons. The DNA gave D and trimming, while V, J and clone size come from that table. This sample lists approximately 110,000 clones; roughly 74% were detected once. The ten largest account for 6% of the sample.

Sequenced input: peripheral blood. The receptor's source is an elderly man with COVID-19, enrolled during active disease.

The bases read TGTGCCAGCAGTTTCTATACCGGGACAGGTTCCGGCTATGGCTACACCTTC. This is translated as CASSFYTGTGSGYGYTF. The V and J genes are TRBV28 and TRBJ1-2, and TRBD1 aligns with 8 junction nucleotides. CDR1 MDHEN and CDR2 SYDVKM are derived from the germline V gene. The CDR3 numbers 17 residues from cysteine through phenylalanine. Only the CDR3 portion is preserved as DNA: 51 bases, with reading frame beginning at the first base. Here V drops 3 bases and J drops 4 bases, and the junction holds 13 bases not matched to any gene.